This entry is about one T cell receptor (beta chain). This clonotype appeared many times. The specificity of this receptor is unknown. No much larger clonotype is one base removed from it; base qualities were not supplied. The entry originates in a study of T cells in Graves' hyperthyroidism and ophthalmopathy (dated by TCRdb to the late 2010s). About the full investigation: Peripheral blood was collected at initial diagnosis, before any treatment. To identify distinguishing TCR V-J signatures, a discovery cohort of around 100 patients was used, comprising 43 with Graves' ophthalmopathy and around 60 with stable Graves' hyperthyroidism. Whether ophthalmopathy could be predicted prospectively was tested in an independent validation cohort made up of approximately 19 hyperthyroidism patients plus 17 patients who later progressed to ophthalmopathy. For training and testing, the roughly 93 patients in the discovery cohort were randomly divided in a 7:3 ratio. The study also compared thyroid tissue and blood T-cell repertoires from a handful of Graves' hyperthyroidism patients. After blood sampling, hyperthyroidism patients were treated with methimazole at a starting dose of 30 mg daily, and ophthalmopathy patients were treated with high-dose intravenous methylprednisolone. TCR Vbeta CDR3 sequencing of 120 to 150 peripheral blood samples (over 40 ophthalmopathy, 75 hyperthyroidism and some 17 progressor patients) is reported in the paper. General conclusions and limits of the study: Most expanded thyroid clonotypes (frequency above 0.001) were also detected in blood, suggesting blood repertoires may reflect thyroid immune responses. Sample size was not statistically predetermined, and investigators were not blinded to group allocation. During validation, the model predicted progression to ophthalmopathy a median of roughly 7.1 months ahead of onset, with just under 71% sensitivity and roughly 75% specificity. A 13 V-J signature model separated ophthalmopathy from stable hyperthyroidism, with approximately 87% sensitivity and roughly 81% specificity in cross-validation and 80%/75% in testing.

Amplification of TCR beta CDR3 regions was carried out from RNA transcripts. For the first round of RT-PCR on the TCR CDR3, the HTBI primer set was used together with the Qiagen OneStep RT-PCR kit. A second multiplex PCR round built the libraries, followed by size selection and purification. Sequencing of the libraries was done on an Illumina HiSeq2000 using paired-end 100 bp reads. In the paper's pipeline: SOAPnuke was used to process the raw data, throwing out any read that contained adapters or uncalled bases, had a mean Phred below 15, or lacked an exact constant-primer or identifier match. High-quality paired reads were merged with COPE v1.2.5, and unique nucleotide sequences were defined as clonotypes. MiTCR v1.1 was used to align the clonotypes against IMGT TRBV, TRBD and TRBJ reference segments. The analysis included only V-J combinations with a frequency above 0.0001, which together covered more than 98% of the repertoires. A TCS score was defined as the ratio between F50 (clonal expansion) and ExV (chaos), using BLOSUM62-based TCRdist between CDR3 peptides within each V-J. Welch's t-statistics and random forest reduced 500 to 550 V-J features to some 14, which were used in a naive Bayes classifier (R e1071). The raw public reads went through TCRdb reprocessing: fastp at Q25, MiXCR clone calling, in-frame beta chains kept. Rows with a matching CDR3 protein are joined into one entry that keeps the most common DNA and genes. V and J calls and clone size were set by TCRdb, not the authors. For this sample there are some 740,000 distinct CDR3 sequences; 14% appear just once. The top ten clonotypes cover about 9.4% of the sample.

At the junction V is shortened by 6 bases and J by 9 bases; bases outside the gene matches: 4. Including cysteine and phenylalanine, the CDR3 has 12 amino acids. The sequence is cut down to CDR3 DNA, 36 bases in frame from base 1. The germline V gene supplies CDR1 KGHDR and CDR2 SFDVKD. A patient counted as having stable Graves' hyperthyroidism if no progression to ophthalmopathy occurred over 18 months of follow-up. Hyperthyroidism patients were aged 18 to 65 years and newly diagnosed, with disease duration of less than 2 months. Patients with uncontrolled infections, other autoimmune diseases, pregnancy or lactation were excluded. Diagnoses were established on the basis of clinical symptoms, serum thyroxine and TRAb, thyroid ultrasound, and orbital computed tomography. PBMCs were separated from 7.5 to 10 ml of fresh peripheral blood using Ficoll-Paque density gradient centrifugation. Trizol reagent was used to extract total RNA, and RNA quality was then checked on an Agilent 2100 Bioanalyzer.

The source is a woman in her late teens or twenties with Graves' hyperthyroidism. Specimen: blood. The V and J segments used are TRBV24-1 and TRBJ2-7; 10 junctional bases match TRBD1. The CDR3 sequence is CATSSGQGSQYF. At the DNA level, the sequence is TGTGCCACCAGTTCGGGACAGGGGTCGCAGTACTTC.